Below, 18 T cell receptor beta chains from the same sample are listed, as sequenced in a study of shared clonotypes between healthy human individuals. The table came from immunoSEQ multiplex PCR; TCRdb's copy has only in-frame clones and leaves some out. This sample has millions of clones, with roughly 92% found just once. Sequenced sample: naive CD4+ T cells sorted from blood. Subset meaning: CD45RA+ positively selected. These receptors were obtained from a man aged 18 to 29 in good health.

The gene calls are TRBV28 and TRBJ2-5, with 7 bases fitting TRBD1. Germline V lookup: CDR1 MDHEN, CDR2 SYDVKM. The CDR3 consists of 14 residues. After removal of 9 bases from V and 1 base from J, the junction contained 8 bases not matched to a gene. CDR3 DNA sequence: TGTGCCAGTTCCCCTACAGGGGCCCAAGAGACCCAGTACTTC. This translates into CASSPTGAQETQYF.

Worth noting for this clone: The sample holds other DNA sequences that translate to the same CDR3. The rearrangement uses TRBV7-2 and TRBJ1-1, with 7 nucleotides matching TRBD1. Germline V gives CDR1 SGHTA, CDR2 FQGNSA. The CDR3 has 14 residues. J gave up 1 base and V 1 base, and 0 bases lay outside the gene matches. The CDR3 nucleotides read TGTGCCAGCAGCTTAGACAGGGGGAACACTGAAGCTTTCTTT. Protein product: CASSLDRGNTEAFF.

V gene TRBV27 combines with J gene TRBJ2-3, with D possibly being TRBD2 (5 bases). Trimming cost V 6 bases and J 4 bases, with 8 bases left between them. This CDR3 is built from 12 residues. In germline, CDR1 is MNHEY, CDR2 SMNVEV (reference sequence). CDR3 sequence (DNA): TGTGCCAGCAGCACGGGATCAGATACGCAGTATTTT. Protein sequence: CASSTGSDTQYF.

V is TRBV6-6 and J is TRBJ1-2; the D gene is possibly TRBD1 (6 bases). Trimming left V 3 bases short and J 7 bases short, with 15 bases between. The CDR3 has 14 amino acids. The germline V gene encodes CDR1 MNHNY and CDR2 SVGAGI (reference sequence). CDR3 DNA sequence: TGTGCCAGCAGTTATAGACAGGCAGTAGGTGGCTACACCTTC. Translation: CASSYRQAVGGYTF.

This clone was seen once. The chain carries TRBV20-1 and TRBJ2-1, with D hard to call. Germline V gene data show CDR1 as DFQATT and CDR2 as SNEGSKA (reference sequence). V gave up 3 bases and J gave up 8 bases, with 5 bases separating them. This CDR3 spans 10 amino acids. CDR3 region: CSASNDEQFF. In DNA, the CDR3 is TGCAGTGCTAGTAACGATGAGCAGTTCTTC.

The table lists this clone with a few counts. J is TRBJ1-4 and V is TRBV30; possible D gene TRBD1, 5 bases. CDR1 and CDR2 from the germline V gene are GTSNPN and SVGIG (reference sequence). The CDR3 length is 14 residues. The ends were cut back, 7 bases at V and 4 bases at J, with 16 bases in the middle. This CDR3 is CASSLDTINEKLFF. CDR3 DNA sequence: TGTGCCTCCTCGTTGGACACGATTAATGAAAAACTGTTTTTT.

Concerning this clone: The same CDR3 is also encoded by other DNA sequences in this sample. CDR3 loop: CAWSLVGDTQYF. DNA for the CDR3: TGTGCCTGGAGTTTAGTGGGAGATACGCAGTATTTT. The V call is TRBV30, the J call TRBJ2-3, with no clear D. The CDR3 sequence is 12 residues long. The germline V and J ends were trimmed by 2 bases and 5 bases, with 8 bases remaining between them. The germline V gene encodes CDR1 GTSNPN and CDR2 SVGIG (reference sequence).

This clone was detected once. The genes are TRBV11-2 and TRBJ2-3; TRBD2 matches at 15 bases. The ends lost 5 bases at V and 4 bases at J; junction bases unmatched: 10. CDR1 is SGHAT, CDR2 FQNNGV, per germline. The CDR3 extends over 18 amino acids. The CDR3 DNA reads TGTGCCAGCAGCCACCGGACTAGCGGGAGGGGGGGTCCAGATACGCAGTATTTT. It is translated as CASSHRTSGRGGPDTQYF.

The V gene is TRBV19, the J gene TRBJ1-6; the D gene is possibly TRBD1 (5 bases). The CDR3 has 15 amino acids. The germline V gene has CDR1 LNHDA and CDR2 SQIVND (reference sequence). Trimming shortened V by 4 bases and J by 7 bases, and 14 bases separated the two germline ends. The CDR3 loop is CASSSLWGGNSPLHF. In DNA form, the CDR3 reads TGTGCCAGTAGTAGCTTATGGGGGGGGAATTCACCCCTCCACTTT.

The chain joins TRBV6-5 to TRBJ1-3; D is perhaps TRBD1 (5 bases). This CDR3 has 13 residues. Looked up from germline, CDR1 is MNHEY and CDR2 is SVGAGI. V lost 6 bases and J lost 8, with 14 bases in between. The CDR3: CASRPEGRHTIYF. The CDR3 DNA is TGTGCCAGCAGACCGGAGGGGAGACACACCATATATTTT.

The chain is built from TRBV10-3 and TRBJ2-3; 7 positions match TRBD2. CDR1 and CDR2 from the germline V gene are ENHRY and SYGVKD. This CDR3 spans 15 amino acids. With 8 bases clipped from V and 4 bases from J, the junction kept 12 bases outside the gene matches. Written as DNA, the CDR3 is TGTGCCATCGGACGGACTAGGGGTACCGCAGATACGCAGTATTTT. It translates to CAIGRTRGTADTQYF.

This chain joins TRBV4-1 and TRBJ2-3; D unclear. This CDR3 comprises 17 residues. The ends were cut back, 1 base at V and 1 base at J, with 15 bases in the middle. Germline V gene sequence: CDR1 MGHRA, CDR2 YSYEKL. The CDR3 DNA reads TGCGCCAGCAGCCAAGGATTATCCCCGCTCGGCACAGATACGCAGTATTTT. It translates to CASSQGLSPLGTDTQYF.

This clone has a handful of counts. This sequence joins TRBV28 and TRBJ1-1; no clear D. V was clipped by 4 bases and J by 8 bases, with 11 bases between them. The CDR3 has 12 amino acids. Per the germline V gene, CDR1 is MDHEN and CDR2 is SYDVKM. Here the CDR3 reads CASSSPPYEAFF. CDR3 nucleotides: TGTGCCAGCAGTTCACCGCCTTACGAAGCTTTCTTT.

This clone has only a few counts. The chain recombines TRBV10-2 with TRBJ2-1, with 10 positions matching TRBD2. J lost 10 bases, V lost 6 bases, and 9 bases had no gene match. Germline V gives CDR1 WSHSY, CDR2 SAAADI. This CDR3 spans 14 amino acids. Written as DNA, the CDR3 is TGCGCCAGCAGACTAGCGGGAACCCCATTGGAGCAGTTCTTC. Its translation: CASRLAGTPLEQFF.

This clone was recorded a few times. The chain employs TRBV7-6 and TRBJ1-6; no clear D gene. CDR1 is SGHVS, CDR2 FNYEAQ, per germline. This CDR3 comprises 15 residues. With 1 base removed from V and 7 bases from J, the gap between germline ends came to 11 bases. CDR3 nucleotide sequence: TGTGCCAGCAGCTTAGATGGGGTGGAAAATTCACCCCTCCACTTT. The encoded protein is CASSLDGVENSPLHF.

This chain connects TRBV7-2 to TRBJ1-5; D ambiguous. The germline CDR1 and CDR2 sequences are SGHTA and FQGNSA. CDR3 length equals 13 residues. V was shortened by 1 base and J by 7 bases, with 8 bases between the two germline ends. CDR3 coding DNA: TGTGCCAGCAGCTTAGAGCGAACGCAGCCCCAGCATTTT. Encoded protein: CASSLERTQPQHF. Full variable domain (outside the CDR3, taken from reference TRBV7-2 and TRBJ1-5): GAGVSQSPSNKVTEKGKDVELRCDPISGHTALYWYRQSLGQGLEFLIYFQGNSAPDKSGLPSDRFSAERTGGSVSTLTIQRTQQEDSAVYLCASSLERTQPQHFGDGTRLSIL.

The chain employs TRBV7-2 and TRBJ2-2; no clear D. The CDR3 runs 17 residues. V was pared by 5 bases and J by 0 bases, with 16 bases between. Germline V lookup: CDR1 SGHTA, CDR2 FQGNSA. CDR3 DNA: TGTGCCAGCAGCACATGGGCCTCACCGACGAACACCGGGGAGCTGTTTTTT. Residues: CASSTWASPTNTGELFF.

The rearrangement uses TRBV6-5 and TRBJ2-1; D might be TRBD2 (6 bases). V lost 5 bases, J lost 7 bases, and 18 bases lay in between. This CDR3 comprises 15 residues. Germline lookup yields CDR1 MNHEY and CDR2 SVGAGI. The CDR3 here is CASSPPGLSGNEQFF. In DNA form, the CDR3 reads TGTGCCAGCAGTCCCCCGGGACTCTCCGGGAATGAGCAGTTCTTC.